Included here is one TCR beta chain sequence, with context. Its cognate antigen is unknown. These data come from a study of somatic mutations in cytotoxic T cells in rheumatoid arthritis. After CD4+ and CD8+ cells were isolated by positive magnetic bead selection, their purity was checked by flow cytometry. Germline V gives CDR1 LNHDA, CDR2 SQIVND (reference sequence). This CDR3 has 15 residues. Trimming at V came to 5 bases and at J to 5 bases, leaving 10 bases not matched to a gene. Whole-study results and caveats: Within the rheumatoid arthritis patients, CD8+ clonality went up as age increased (Spearman r ~ 0.5). The same was not true of the healthy controls. Some patients, about an eighth of the 65, had a largest CD8+ clone that exceeded 20% of CD8+ cells.

This table comes from immunoSEQ multiplex PCR, and its TCRdb copy is limited to in-frame clones, with some not included. The table shows about 8,600 clones, with over 70% occurring only once. This clonotype was obtained from a woman in her forties or fifties in good health. The chain joins TRBV19 to TRBJ1-2; 8 bases fit TRBD1. The sequenced sample consisted of CD8+ T cells sorted from blood. As DNA, the CDR3 is TGTGCCAGTAGTCGAATCGAGACAGGGGATTATGGCTACACCTTC. Encoded protein: CASSRIETGDYGYTF.